This T cell receptor beta chain was recovered during a study of blood T cell repertoires in COVID-19. Background on the study: Sites in the United States, Italy and Spain provided acute and convalescent COVID-19 samples. Sources were T cells, B-cell-depleted T cells, or PBMCs; the material itself was cDNA or gDNA.

In the source study's methods: Nucleated cell number was recorded as an estimate derived from reference gene primer amplification. Profiled with immunoSEQ multiplex PCR; TCRdb holds only in-frame clones, not every one. V and J calls and clone size are those listed in that table; D and trimming were worked out from the DNA. The sample records about 190,000 clones, about 89% being singletons. V lost 4 bases, J lost 0 bases, and 3 bases stayed unmatched. The CDR3 runs to 15 residues. Germline V gene data show CDR1 as GTSNPN and CDR2 as SVGIG (reference sequence). Sequencing was carried out using peripheral blood. The chain has TRBV30 and TRBJ2-4; 10 bases align to TRBD1. This clonotype was obtained from a man between 35 and 55 years old with acute or convalescent COVID-19. CDR3 sequence reads: CAWMGQGSAKNIQYF. DNA of the CDR3: TGTGCCTGGATGGGACAGGGGTCAGCCAAAAACATTCAGTACTTC.